Listed below are T cell receptor beta chains from one sample, sequenced in a study of PD-1 blockade in classical Hodgkin lymphoma. Sequencing was performed with immunoSEQ multiplex PCR; in TCRdb, only in-frame clones are kept and a portion is missing. Of fewer than 40,000 clones in the sample, 90% to 95% were seen once. Sequencing was done on a sample of peripheral blood mononuclear cells (PBMCs). The receptor set was obtained from a human donor with classical Hodgkin lymphoma. Each CDR3 is given with its conserved first and last residue. D genes are given only for firm matches. Size is stated for part of the rows, as once, few or many counts, or as a class when the clone is expanded.

d_call	v_call	clone_size	j_call	cdr3_nt	cdr3_aa
TRBD1	TRBV29-1	-	TRBJ1-6	TGCAGCGTACGGACAGGGGGGAATAATTCACCCCTCCACTTT	CSVRTGGNNSPLHF
TRBD2	TRBV6-1	-	TRBJ2-1	TGTGCCAGCAGTGAAGCGGGGGGGGATGAGCAGTTCTTC	CASSEAGGDEQFF
TRBD2	TRBV5-6	-	TRBJ2-1	TGTGCCAGCAGCTTCATGCGGGGGGGCCGATACAATGAGCAGTTCTTC	CASSFMRGGRYNEQFF
-	TRBV4-1	-	TRBJ2-4	TGCGCCAGCAGCCAAGTAGCGCGGGAAGCCAAAAACATTCAGTACTTC	CASSQVAREAKNIQYF
TRBD2	TRBV4-1	-	TRBJ2-7	TGCGCCAGCAGCCTCGGACTAGCGGGAGTGTCCTACGAGCAGTACTTC	CASSLGLAGVSYEQYF
-	TRBV19	-	TRBJ2-3	TGTGCCAGTAGTATATGGGCAGGAGATCGAGCAGATACGCAGTATTTT	CASSIWAGDRADTQYF
-	TRBV2	-	TRBJ2-7	TGTGCCAGCAGCGGGGGAACCTACGAGCAGTACTTC	CASSGGTYEQYF
TRBD1	TRBV5-1	-	TRBJ1-5	TGCGCCAGCAGCCCACGGACAGGTTTTGAGCCCCAGCATTTT	CASSPRTGFEPQHF
-	TRBV4-1	-	TRBJ1-1	TGCGCCAGCAGCCAAGTAGTGAACACTGAAGCTTTCTTT	CASSQVVNTEAFF
-	TRBV7-2	-	TRBJ2-7	TGTGCCAGCAGCGCCGAGAAATTATGGGGGTACCACGAGCAGTACTTC	CASSAEKLWGYHEQYF
-	TRBV30	-	TRBJ2-7	TGTGCCTGGAGTCTGGGTAGCGACGAGCAGTACTTC	CAWSLGSDEQYF
-	TRBV28	few	TRBJ2-6	TGTGCCAGCAGTCGGACGGGGGAATCTGGGGCCAACGTCCTGACTTTC	CASSRTGESGANVLTF
-	TRBV6-6	-	TRBJ2-4	TGTGCCAGCAGTTCAACAGAGCTTTCGGGGTCGTACTTC	CASSSTELSGSYF
-	TRBV13	-	TRBJ2-7	TGTGCCAGCAGCTTAAACAGGGATTCCTACGAGCAGTACTTC	CASSLNRDSYEQYF
-	TRBV28	-	TRBJ2-7	TGTGCCAGCAGGTCCCCCTCCTACGAGCAGTACTTC	CASRSPSYEQYF
-	TRBV30	-	TRBJ1-6	TGTGCCTGGAGTTCAGTACGGTTTGATTCACCCCTCCACTTT	CAWSSVRFDSPLHF
-	TRBV5-1	once	TRBJ1-3	TGCGCCAGCAGCCTGGAGGGGACTGGAAACACCATATATTTT	CASSLEGTGNTIYF
-	TRBV25-1	-	TRBJ2-3	TGTGCCAGCAGTGACTCGGACAGTAGCACAGATACGCAGTATTTT	CASSDSDSSTDTQYF
TRBD1	TRBV27	-	TRBJ1-2	TGTGCCAGCAGTCCCTGGACAGGCTCAAGAGGCTACACCTTC	CASSPWTGSRGYTF
-	TRBV7-2	-	TRBJ2-5	TGTGCCAGCAGCGTCCCTACCTTGTACCAAGAGACCCAGTACTTC	CASSVPTLYQETQYF
TRBD2	TRBV27	-	TRBJ2-7	TGTGCCAGCAGTTTTTCCCTAGCGGGGTACGAGCAGTACTTC	CASSFSLAGYEQYF
TRBD2	TRBV4-2	-	TRBJ2-3	TGTGCCAGCAGCCAAGATCTTTCCGGCGGGAGGGCCGTCGATACGCAGTATTTT	CASSQDLSGGRAVDTQYF
-	TRBV4-3	-	TRBJ1-6	TGCGCCAGCAGCCAAGAGGTCAGGTTTAATTCACCCCTCCACTTT	CASSQEVRFNSPLHF
-	TRBV2	-	TRBJ1-2	TGTGCCAGCAGTGAAGAGGGTCTTTATGGCTACACCTTC	CASSEEGLYGYTF
-	TRBV2	-	TRBJ2-3	TGTGCCAGCATGCTTTCAGGGGGCACAGATACGCAGTATTTT	CASMLSGGTDTQYF
TRBD1	TRBV6-5	-	TRBJ2-2	TGTGCCAGCAGACCGGTCGGACAGGGGCCCGGGGAGCTGTTTTTT	CASRPVGQGPGELFF